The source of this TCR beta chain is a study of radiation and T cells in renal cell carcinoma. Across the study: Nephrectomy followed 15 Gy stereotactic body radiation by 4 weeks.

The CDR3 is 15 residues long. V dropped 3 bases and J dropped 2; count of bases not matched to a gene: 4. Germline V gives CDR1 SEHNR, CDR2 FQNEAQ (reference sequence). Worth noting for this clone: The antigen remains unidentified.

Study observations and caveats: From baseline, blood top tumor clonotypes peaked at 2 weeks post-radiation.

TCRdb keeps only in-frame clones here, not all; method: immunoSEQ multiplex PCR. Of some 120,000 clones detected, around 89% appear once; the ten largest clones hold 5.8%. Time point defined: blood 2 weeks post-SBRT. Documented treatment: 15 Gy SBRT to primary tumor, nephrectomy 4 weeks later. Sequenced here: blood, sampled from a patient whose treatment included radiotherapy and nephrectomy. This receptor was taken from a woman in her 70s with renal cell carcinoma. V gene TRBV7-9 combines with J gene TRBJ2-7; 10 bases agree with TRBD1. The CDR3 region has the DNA TGTGCCAGCAGCTTTCGACAGGGGGCTACCTACGAGCAGTACTTC. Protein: CASSFRQGATYEQYF.